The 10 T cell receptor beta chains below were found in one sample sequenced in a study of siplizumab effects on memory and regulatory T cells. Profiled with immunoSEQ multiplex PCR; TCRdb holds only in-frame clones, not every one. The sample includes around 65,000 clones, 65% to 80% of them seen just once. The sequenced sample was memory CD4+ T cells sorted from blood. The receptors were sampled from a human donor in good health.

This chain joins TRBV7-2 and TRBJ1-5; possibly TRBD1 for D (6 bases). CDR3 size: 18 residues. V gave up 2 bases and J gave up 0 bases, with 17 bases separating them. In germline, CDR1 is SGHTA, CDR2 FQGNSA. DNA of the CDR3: TGTGCCAGCAGCTTAAGGTTTGCGGGGGCGGATAGCAATCAGCCCCAGCATTTT. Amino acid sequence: CASSLRFAGADSNQPQHF.

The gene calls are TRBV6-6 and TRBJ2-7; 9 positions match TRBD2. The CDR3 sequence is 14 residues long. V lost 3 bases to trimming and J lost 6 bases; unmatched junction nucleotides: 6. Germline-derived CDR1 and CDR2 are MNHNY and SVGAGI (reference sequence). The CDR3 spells CASSYLAGGLEQYF. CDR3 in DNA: TGTGCCAGCAGTTATCTTGCGGGGGGGCTCGAGCAGTACTTC.

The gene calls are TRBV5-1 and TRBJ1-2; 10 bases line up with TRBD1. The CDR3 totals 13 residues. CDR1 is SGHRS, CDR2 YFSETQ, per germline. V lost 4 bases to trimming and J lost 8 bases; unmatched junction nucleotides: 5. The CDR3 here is CASSLGQGGGYTF. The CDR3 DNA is TGCGCCAGCAGCCTCGGACAGGGGGGCGGCTACACCTTC.

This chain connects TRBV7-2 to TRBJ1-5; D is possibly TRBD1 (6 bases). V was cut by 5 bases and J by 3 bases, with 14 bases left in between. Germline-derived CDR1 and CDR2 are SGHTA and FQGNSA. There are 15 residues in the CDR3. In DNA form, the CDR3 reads TGTGCCAGCAGCCTGAGACAGGCCCCCAATCAGCCCCAGCATTTT. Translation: CASSLRQAPNQPQHF.

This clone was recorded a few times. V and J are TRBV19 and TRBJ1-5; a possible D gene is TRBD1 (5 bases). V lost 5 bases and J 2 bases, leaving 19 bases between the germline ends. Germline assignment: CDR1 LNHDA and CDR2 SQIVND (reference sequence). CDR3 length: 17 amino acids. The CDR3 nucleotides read TGTGCCAGTAGTCCTACCGGGACCCACGGCGGCAATCAGCCCCAGCATTTT. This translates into CASSPTGTHGGNQPQHF.

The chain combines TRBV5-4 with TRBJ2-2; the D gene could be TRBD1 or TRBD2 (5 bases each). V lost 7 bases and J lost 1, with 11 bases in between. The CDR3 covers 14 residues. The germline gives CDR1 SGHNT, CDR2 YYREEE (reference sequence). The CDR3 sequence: CASGSGGNTGELFF. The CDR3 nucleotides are TGTGCCAGCGGAAGTGGGGGGAACACCGGGGAGCTGTTTTTT.

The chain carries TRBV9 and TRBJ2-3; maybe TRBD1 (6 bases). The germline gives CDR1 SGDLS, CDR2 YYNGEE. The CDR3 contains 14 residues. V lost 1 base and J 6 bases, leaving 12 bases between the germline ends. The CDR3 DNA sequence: TGTGCCAGCAGCGTACAGGGGATTGGGGATACGCAGTATTTT. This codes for CASSVQGIGDTQYF.

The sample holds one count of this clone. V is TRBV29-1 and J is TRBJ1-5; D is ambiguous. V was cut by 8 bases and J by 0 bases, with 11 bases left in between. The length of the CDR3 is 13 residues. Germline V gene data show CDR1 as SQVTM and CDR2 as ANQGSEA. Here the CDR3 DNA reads TGCAGCACTTTATTCGATAGCAATCAGCCCCAGCATTTT. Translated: CSTLFDSNQPQHF.

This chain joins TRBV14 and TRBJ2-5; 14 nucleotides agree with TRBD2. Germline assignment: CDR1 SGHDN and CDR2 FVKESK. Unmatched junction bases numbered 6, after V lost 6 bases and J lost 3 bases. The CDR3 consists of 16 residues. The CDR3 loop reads CASSRTSGGSKETQYF. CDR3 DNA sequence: TGTGCCAGCAGTCGGACTAGCGGGGGGTCAAAAGAGACCCAGTACTTC.

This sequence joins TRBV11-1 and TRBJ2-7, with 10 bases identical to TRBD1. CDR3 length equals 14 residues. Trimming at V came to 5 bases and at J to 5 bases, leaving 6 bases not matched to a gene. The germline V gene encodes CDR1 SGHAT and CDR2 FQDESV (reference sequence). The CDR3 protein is CASSGGQGVDEQYF. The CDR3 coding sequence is TGTGCCAGCAGCGGAGGACAGGGGGTCGACGAGCAGTACTTC.